The 28 T cell receptor beta chains below come from one sample, sequenced in a study of shared clonotypes between healthy human individuals. Clones were sequenced by immunoSEQ multiplex PCR, and TCRdb holds only the in-frame ones, with some missing. Of some 1 million clones detected, under 80% appear once; the ten largest clones hold approximately 1.5%. The sequencing sample was made of memory CD4+ T cells sorted from blood. Subset denoted: CD45RA-negative fraction. The source is a man in his late teens or twenties in good health.

The chain joins TRBV4-1 to TRBJ1-3, with D perhaps TRBD1 (5 bases). The V end was cut by 1 base, the J end by 8 bases, with 12 bases between. Germline loops: CDR1 MGHRA, CDR2 YSYEKL. CDR3 length: 14 residues. CDR3: CASSQGPGRDTIYF. The CDR3 coding sequence is TGCGCCAGCAGCCAAGGTCCAGGGAGAGACACCATATATTTT.

The chain is built from TRBV6-1 and TRBJ1-2; tentative D call: TRBD1 (6 bases). CDR1 is MNHNS and CDR2 is SASEGT in the germline V gene. This CDR3 comprises 13 residues. The V gene lost 5 bases and the J gene lost 1 base, with 8 bases spanning the gap. The CDR3 region has the DNA TGTGCCAGCAGTAAGGACAGTAACTATGGCTACACCTTC. Amino acid sequence: CASSKDSNYGYTF.

The chain recombines TRBV5-1 with TRBJ1-2; TRBD1 is a possible D gene (6 bases). This CDR3 comprises 14 residues. Germline CDR1 and CDR2: SGHRS and YFSETQ. Deletions cut 4 bases from V and 1 base from J, with 11 bases between. The CDR3 region is CASSDGTSNYGYTF. CDR3 nucleotides: TGCGCCAGCAGCGATGGGACAAGTAACTATGGCTACACCTTC.

The chain recombines TRBV11-2 with TRBJ1-6; D is unresolved. This CDR3 has 16 amino acids. Trimming took 5 bases from V and 0 from J, leaving 11 bases between them. Germline CDR1 reads SGHAT; CDR2 reads FQNNGV. CDR3 in DNA: TGTGCCAGCAGCACCCGACCCAGCTCCTATAATTCACCCCTCCACTTT. Its translation: CASSTRPSSYNSPLHF.

This clone was seen only a few times. V gene TRBV6-6 combines with J gene TRBJ1-1, with D unresolved. The CDR3 consists of 14 residues. V lost 7 bases to trimming and J lost 4 bases, with 16 bases between them. Germline V lookup: CDR1 MNHNY, CDR2 SVGAGI (reference sequence). CDR3 loop: CASMGKGLGTEAFF. The DNA of the CDR3 is TGTGCCAGCATGGGAAAGGGTTTGGGCACTGAAGCTTTCTTT.

V usage is TRBV10-2 and J usage is TRBJ1-1, with D tentatively TRBD1 (6 bases). The germline V gene has CDR1 WSHSY and CDR2 SAAADI. Trimming shortened V by 2 bases and J by 4 bases, and 8 bases separated the two germline ends. This CDR3 has 13 amino acids. The CDR3 DNA follows: TGCGCCAGCAGTGAGCAGGGGAGCACTGAAGCTTTCTTT. Amino acid sequence: CASSEQGSTEAFF.

This sequence joins TRBV30 and TRBJ1-1; 7 nucleotides line up with TRBD1. This CDR3 is built from 13 residues. Germline-derived CDR1 and CDR2 are GTSNPN and SVGIG (reference sequence). After removal of 0 bases from V and 12 bases from J, the junction contained 10 bases not matched to a gene. The CDR3 protein is CAWSVKGAERPFF. DNA for the CDR3: TGTGCCTGGAGTGTCAAGGGGGCGGAAAGGCCTTTCTTT.

The genes are TRBV2 and TRBJ2-1, with D possibly being TRBD2 (5 bases). The CDR3 spans 15 residues. V was shortened by 6 bases and J by 0 bases, with 12 bases between the two germline ends. Germline CDR1 and CDR2: SNHLY and FYNNEI. CDR3: CASRDWVSSYNEQFF. The DNA for the CDR3 is TGTGCCAGCAGGGACTGGGTGAGCTCCTACAATGAGCAGTTCTTC.

A note on this clone: The identical CDR3 is also encoded by other nucleotide sequences in the sample. This chain links TRBV9 with TRBJ1-5; 9 nucleotides agree with TRBD1. V was pared by 0 bases and J by 6 bases, with 1 base of the junction left unmatched. This CDR3 is 14 amino acids long. Germline assignment: CDR1 SGDLS and CDR2 YYNGEE. In DNA, the CDR3 is TGTGCCAGCAGCGTAGGACAGGGGGGTCAGCCCCAGCATTTT. Translated: CASSVGQGGQPQHF.

The CDR3 reads CASSLSLGAGMDEQYF. CDR3 DNA: TGCGCCAGCAGCCTCTCCTTGGGGGCAGGGATGGACGAGCAGTACTTC. The chain combines TRBV4-1 with TRBJ2-7; TRBD1 might be the D (6 bases). V was cut by 4 bases and J by 5 bases, with 21 bases left in between. Germline V gene sequence: CDR1 MGHRA, CDR2 YSYEKL. This CDR3 spans 16 amino acids.

The J gene is TRBJ2-5, the V gene TRBV14; 9 bases agree with TRBD1. V was pared by 4 bases and J by 3 bases, with 6 bases of the junction left unmatched. Germline assignment: CDR1 SGHDN and CDR2 FVKESK. The length of the CDR3 is 15 residues. The CDR3 loop reads CASSRGTGYEETQYF. In nucleotides, the CDR3 is TGTGCCAGCAGCCGTGGGACAGGGTATGAAGAGACCCAGTACTTC.

Of note for this clone: This CDR3 is also generated by other DNA sequences in the sample. The chain couples TRBV11-2 to TRBJ1-1, with TRBD1 identical over 11 bases. The CDR3 runs to 14 residues. The V gene end was trimmed by 5 bases and the J gene end by 4 bases; junction bases not matched to a gene: 3. The V gene's germline CDR1 is SGHAT and CDR2 FQNNGV. The CDR3 here is CASSRGQGGTEAFF. CDR3 nucleotide sequence: TGTGCCAGCAGCCGGGGACAGGGGGGCACTGAAGCTTTCTTT.

V gene TRBV30 combines with J gene TRBJ1-4; D ambiguous. V was clipped by 4 bases and J by 8 bases, with 11 bases between them. The germline gives CDR1 GTSNPN, CDR2 SVGIG (reference sequence). The CDR3 runs 12 residues. CDR3 sequence (DNA): TGTGCCTGGACAGGTCTACGGGAAAAACTGTTTTTT. Translation: CAWTGLREKLFF.

This chain links TRBV10-1 with TRBJ2-5, with 9 bases aligning to TRBD1. The DNA matches TRBJ2-7 better at its end, which makes the J call doubtful. The CDR3 is made up of 17 amino acids. Germline V CDR1 and CDR2: WNHNN, SYGVQD (reference sequence). This CDR3 reads CASSGDSGTGRTYEQYF. As DNA, the CDR3 is TGCGCCAGCAGTGGGGACTCCGGGACAGGGCGAACCTACGAGCAGTACTTC.

The V and J genes are TRBV5-1 and TRBJ2-7; 15 positions agree with TRBD2. The V and J ends lost 2 bases and 7 bases, in that order; junction bases with no gene match: 4. The CDR3 has 15 amino acids. Germline V gives CDR1 SGHRS, CDR2 YFSETQ. The DNA for the CDR3 is TGCGCCAGCAGCTTTGGGACTAGCGGGGGGAGTGAGCAGTACTTC. Amino acids: CASSFGTSGGSEQYF.

The chain couples TRBV29-1 to TRBJ2-1, with D perhaps matching TRBD1 or TRBD2 (5 bases each). Germline CDR1 SQVTM, CDR2 ANQGSEA. V was pared by 5 bases and J by 8 bases, with 13 bases between. This CDR3 is built from 12 residues. The CDR3 region has the DNA TGCAGCGTTAACGCGAGAGGGGATGAGCAGTTCTTC. Amino acids: CSVNARGDEQFF.

This rearrangement joins TRBV18 to TRBJ1-3; D perhaps matches TRBD1 (6 bases). V was cut by 6 bases and J by 4 bases, with 13 bases left in between. Germline values: CDR1 KGHSH, CDR2 LQKENI. The CDR3 has 14 residues. The CDR3: CASSVGQSGNTIYF. The DNA of the CDR3 is TGTGCCAGCTCTGTCGGACAGTCCGGAAACACCATATATTTT.

Points on this clone: This CDR3 is also generated by other DNA sequences in the sample. The chain couples TRBV2 to TRBJ2-7; no clear D gene. The CDR3 has 11 residues. The V gene lost 4 bases and the J gene lost 3 bases, with 4 bases spanning the gap. The germline CDR1 and CDR2 sequences are SNHLY and FYNNEI. The CDR3 loop is CASSVLYEQYF. The DNA of the CDR3 is TGTGCCAGCAGTGTCCTCTACGAGCAGTACTTC.

The CDR3 DNA sequence: TGTGCCAGTAGTACACGGGGGGCCTACCCCTACAATGAGCAGTTCTTC. This translates into CASSTRGAYPYNEQFF. The chain uses TRBV19 and TRBJ2-1; D is possibly TRBD2 (7 bases). Germline assignment: CDR1 LNHDA and CDR2 SQIVND (reference sequence). V was trimmed by 4 bases and J by 2 bases, leaving 15 bases between them. The CDR3 has 16 residues.

The chain is built from TRBV2 and TRBJ1-1; D unresolved. Deletions cut 8 bases from V and 0 bases from J, with 7 bases between. CDR1 SNHLY and CDR2 FYNNEI come from the germline V gene. CDR3 length equals 12 residues. This CDR3 is CASVWLNTEAFF. The CDR3 nucleotides read TGTGCCAGCGTCTGGCTGAACACTGAAGCTTTCTTT.

The rearrangement joins TRBV5-6 to TRBJ2-5; D is unresolved. V lost 4 bases and J lost 1, with 11 bases in between. Per the germline V gene, CDR1 is SGHDT and CDR2 is YYEEEE. The length of the CDR3 is 14 residues. CDR3 amino acids: CASSPPVTQETQYF. The CDR3 nucleotides are TGTGCCAGCAGCCCCCCAGTCACCCAAGAGACCCAGTACTTC.

J is TRBJ2-7 and V is TRBV11-1; D is ambiguous. V shed 0 bases and J shed 7 bases, with 10 bases lying between them. The CDR3 consists of 13 residues. In germline, CDR1 is SGHAT, CDR2 FQDESV (reference sequence). CDR3 amino acids: CASSLANRPEQYF. The CDR3 DNA reads TGTGCCAGCAGCTTAGCTAACCGCCCGGAGCAGTACTTC.

This chain links TRBV11-2 with TRBJ2-7; D may be TRBD1 (6 bases). V gave up 3 bases and J gave up 5 bases, with 17 bases separating them. Per the germline V gene, CDR1 is SGHAT and CDR2 is FQNNGV. The CDR3 is made up of 15 amino acids. This CDR3 reads CASSFERGSVHEQYF. The CDR3 bases are TGTGCCAGCAGCTTCGAGAGGGGGTCCGTCCACGAGCAGTACTTC.

The sample holds a few counts of this clone. V gene TRBV7-9 combines with J gene TRBJ2-2; possibly TRBD1 for D (5 bases). The length of the CDR3 is 15 residues. Deletions cut 3 bases from V and 3 bases from J, with 11 bases between. The germline V gene encodes CDR1 SEHNR and CDR2 FQNEAQ (reference sequence). The CDR3 loop is CASSFSQGYTGELFF. The DNA for the CDR3 is TGTGCCAGCAGCTTCAGTCAGGGCTACACCGGGGAGCTGTTTTTT.

This clone came up once. J is TRBJ1-1 and V is TRBV19; D gene ambiguous. Trimming removed 1 base at V and 4 bases at J, with 16 bases between. Per the germline V gene, CDR1 is LNHDA and CDR2 is SQIVND (reference sequence). The CDR3 has 16 residues. CDR3 sequence: CASSIVGAGRVTEAFF. In DNA form, the CDR3 reads TGTGCCAGTAGTATAGTAGGAGCTGGGAGGGTCACTGAAGCTTTCTTT.

The rearrangement joins TRBV28 to TRBJ1-5, with 9 bases matching TRBD1. Trimming removed 6 bases from V and 2 bases from J; junction bases left unmatched: 5. This CDR3 region has 15 residues. The germline V gene encodes CDR1 MDHEN and CDR2 SYDVKM. The CDR3 nucleotides are TGTGCCAGCAGAGATTGGACAGGGGGCAATCAGCCCCAGCATTTT. It specifies CASRDWTGGNQPQHF.

The chain has TRBV13 and TRBJ2-3, with D hard to call. The CDR3 is 16 residues long. The V gene's germline CDR1 is PRHDT and CDR2 FYEKMQ (reference sequence). The V end lost 0 bases, the J end lost 4 bases, and 14 bases lay between the germline ends. DNA of the CDR3: TGTGCCAGCAGCTTAGGGTGGCGTCAGGTTTCAGATACGCAGTATTTT. Protein: CASSLGWRQVSDTQYF.

V usage is TRBV5-1 and J usage is TRBJ2-7; 7 nucleotides agree with TRBD2. The germline gives CDR1 SGHRS, CDR2 YFSETQ. This CDR3 is 12 amino acids long. V dropped 5 bases and J dropped 4; count of bases not matched to a gene: 3. The CDR3 coding sequence is TGCGCCAGCAGTTGGGAGGGATACGAGCAGTACTTC. The encoded protein is CASSWEGYEQYF.